Listed below are T cell receptor beta chains from one sample, sequenced in a study of cytomegalovirus exposure and HLA in healthy donors. Some clones are missing from TCRdb's copy, which holds only in-frame ones; the method was immunoSEQ multiplex PCR. Among around 130,000 clones, approximately 66% were seen once, and the ten largest hold about 8.3%. Sequenced: PBMCs. These receptors all come from a woman aged 40 to 50 in good health and CMV-seropositive. Both conserved end residues are part of each CDR3. Fields, in order: clone size, J gene, D gene, V gene, CDR3 DNA, CDR3 protein. A D gene is named only where the DNA matches it firmly. Clone size is shown for a subset of rows, as once, few, many or a class of expanded clone.

>-|TRBJ1-2|TRBD1|TRBV5-6
TGTGCCAGCAGCCGACAGGGGGCGCTCGGCTACACCTTC
CASSRQGALGYTF
>-|TRBJ1-4|-|TRBV2
TGTGCCAGCCATCGGTATCTTAATGAAAAACTGTTTTTT
CASHRYLNEKLFF
>few|TRBJ2-7|-|TRBV7-6
TGTGCTAGCAGCTTAGTGGGGGCTGAAGAGCAGTACTTC
CASSLVGAEEQYF
>few|TRBJ2-1|-|TRBV15
TGTGCCACCAGCAGCCCTGGACTTCTCGATGAGCAGTTCTTC
CATSSPGLLDEQFF
>few|TRBJ2-7|TRBD2|TRBV29-1
TGCAGCGTGCGAGCGGGAGGGTTCCACGAGCAGTACTTC
CSVRAGGFHEQYF
>-|TRBJ2-7|-|TRBV14
TGTGCCAGCAGCCAAGATATCACAGAGTTGTACTACGAGCAGTACTTC
CASSQDITELYYEQYF
>many|TRBJ2-6|TRBD1|TRBV19
TGTGCCAGTAGGCAACAGGGGGCGAAAGGGGCCAACGTCCTGACTTTC
CASRQQGAKGANVLTF
>-|TRBJ1-1|-|TRBV5-1
TGCGCCAGCAGCTTGGGCATCGCCCCGGGAAGGACTGAAGCTTTCTTT
CASSLGIAPGRTEAFF
>-|TRBJ1-2|TRBD1|TRBV18
TGTGCCAGCTCACCACAAGGTCAGGGGGCGAATGGCTACACCTTC
CASSPQGQGANGYTF
>-|TRBJ2-1|TRBD1|TRBV19
TGTGCCAGTAGACCAGACAGGGCCCCTTACAATGAGCAGTTCTTC
CASRPDRAPYNEQFF
>-|TRBJ2-3|-|TRBV7-9
TGTGCCAGCAGCCCAGGGAGGGGGACGGTCAGCACAGATACGCAGTATTTT
CASSPGRGTVSTDTQYF
>-|TRBJ2-1|-|TRBV19
TGTGCCAGTAGTATCCCAGGCCTCAATGAGCAGTTCTTC
CASSIPGLNEQFF
>-|TRBJ2-6|TRBD2|TRBV9
TGTGCCAGCAGCCCGGGACTAGACTCAGGGGCGGGGGCCAACGTCCTGACTTTC
CASSPGLDSGAGANVLTF
>-|TRBJ1-2|-|TRBV7-8
TGTGCCAGCAGCTTAGCGCACAGAAACTATGGCTACACCTTC
CASSLAHRNYGYTF
>-|TRBJ1-5|TRBD1|TRBV7-8
TGTGCCAGCAGCCAGGGACAGGGGGCGCCCCAGGGTGACGGGGGTCAGCCCCAGCATTTT
CASSQGQGAPQGDGGQPQHF